The rows below give T cell receptor beta chains drawn from one sample of a study of identical twins. TCRdb re-called the 5' RACE reads with MiXCR, one entry per CDR3 protein. The sample has about 520,000 distinct CDR3 sequences; about 20% are singletons. These data were also filed under a second study, of T cells expressing NK-cell markers.

The sample taken for sequencing was CD4+ T cells sorted from blood. These receptors all stem from a woman between 18 and 29 years old in good health. Both conserved end residues are part of each CDR3. A D gene is named only where the DNA matches it firmly. Part of the rows lack a size; the others show once, few, many or a class for expanded clones.

CDR3aa: CASSLLGITAYNEQFF
CDR3nt: TGTGCCAGCTCACTCCTGGGGATAACGGCCTACAATGAGCAGTTCTTC
abundance: NA
v_gene: TRBV18
d_gene: NA
j_gene: TRBJ2-1
len: 16

CDR3aa: CASRWRREGLSDRNEQFF
CDR3nt: TGTGCCAGCAGGTGGCGGCGGGAGGGCTTATCGGACCGTAATGAGCAGTTCTTC
abundance: NA
v_gene: TRBV12-3/TRBV12-4
d_gene: TRBD2
j_gene: TRBJ2-1
len: 18

CDR3aa: CAISGPGEGLFF
CDR3nt: TGTGCCATCAGCGGACCGGGGGAAGGGCTGTTTTTT
abundance: few
v_gene: TRBV10-3
d_gene: NA
j_gene: TRBJ1-4
len: 12

CDR3aa: CAISEQRGGLRETQYF
CDR3nt: TGTGCCATCAGTGAACAGCGGGGGGGCCTTCGAGAGACCCAGTACTTC
abundance: few
v_gene: TRBV10-3
d_gene: TRBD2
j_gene: TRBJ2-5
len: 16

CDR3aa: CASTDRGSTRWRETQYF
CDR3nt: TGCGCCAGCACCGATCGGGGGAGCACCCGGTGGCGAGAGACCCAGTACTTC
abundance: NA
v_gene: TRBV10-2
d_gene: NA
j_gene: TRBJ2-5
len: 17

CDR3aa: CASSFLDKDIQYF
CDR3nt: TGCGCCAGCAGCTTTTTGGATAAGGACATTCAGTACTTC
abundance: NA
v_gene: TRBV5-1
d_gene: NA
j_gene: TRBJ2-4
len: 13

CDR3aa: CASRLAGTTYEQYF
CDR3nt: TGTGCCAGCAGGTTAGCGGGAACTACTTACGAGCAGTACTTC
abundance: few
v_gene: TRBV6-5
d_gene: TRBD2
j_gene: TRBJ2-7
len: 14

CDR3aa: CASSLTGTRNEKLFF
CDR3nt: TGTGCCAGCAGCTTAACAGGCACGAGAAATGAAAAACTGTTTTTT
abundance: NA
v_gene: TRBV7-9
d_gene: NA
j_gene: TRBJ1-4
len: 15

CDR3aa: CATSRDGRNTEAFF
CDR3nt: TGTGCCACCAGCAGAGATGGACGTAACACTGAAGCTTTCTTT
abundance: few
v_gene: TRBV15
d_gene: NA
j_gene: TRBJ1-1
len: 14

CDR3aa: CASSLFQTRAEAFF
CDR3nt: TGCGCCAGCAGCTTGTTCCAGACAAGAGCTGAAGCTTTCTTT
abundance: NA
v_gene: TRBV5-1
d_gene: NA
j_gene: TRBJ1-1
len: 14

CDR3aa: CASSEGGSHGYTF
CDR3nt: TGTGCCAGCAGTGAAGGTGGTAGTCATGGCTACACCTTC
abundance: many
v_gene: TRBV6-1
d_gene: NA
j_gene: TRBJ1-2
len: 13

CDR3aa: CATSRREDRGNHQYF
CDR3nt: TGTGCCACCAGCAGAAGGGAAGACAGGGGGAATCACCAGTACTTC
abundance: many
v_gene: TRBV15
d_gene: TRBD1
j_gene: TRBJ2-5
len: 15

CDR3aa: CSVVGLGANVLTF
CDR3nt: TGCAGCGTTGTCGGCCTTGGGGCCAACGTCCTGACTTTC
abundance: NA
v_gene: TRBV29-1
d_gene: NA
j_gene: TRBJ2-6
len: 13

CDR3aa: CASSSNLAGVSGELFF
CDR3nt: TGCGCCAGCTCGTCAAATCTAGCGGGAGTATCCGGGGAGCTGTTTTTT
abundance: NA
v_gene: TRBV5-1
d_gene: TRBD2
j_gene: TRBJ2-2
len: 16

CDR3aa: CASSGRSGASTGELFF
CDR3nt: TGTGCCAGCAGTGGGCGGTCGGGGGCGAGCACCGGGGAGCTGTTTTTT
abundance: NA
v_gene: TRBV25-1
d_gene: NA
j_gene: TRBJ2-2
len: 16

CDR3aa: CASSPGNSEAFF
CDR3nt: TGTGCCAGCAGCCCAGGGAATTCGGAAGCTTTCTTT
abundance: NA
v_gene: TRBV7-8
d_gene: NA
j_gene: TRBJ1-1
len: 12

CDR3aa: CASSGRTDDRTEAFF
CDR3nt: TGTGCCAGTAGTGGAAGGACAGACGACCGCACTGAAGCTTTCTTT
abundance: few
v_gene: TRBV19
d_gene: NA
j_gene: TRBJ1-1
len: 15

CDR3aa: CASSQLAGSRETQYF
CDR3nt: TGTGCCAGCAGCCAACTAGCGGGGTCTAGGGAGACCCAGTACTTC
abundance: NA
v_gene: TRBV14
d_gene: TRBD2
j_gene: TRBJ2-5
len: 15

CDR3aa: CSASPGTGEWYGYTF
CDR3nt: TGCAGCGCCAGCCCTGGGACAGGGGAGTGGTATGGCTACACCTTC
abundance: many
v_gene: TRBV29-1
d_gene: TRBD1
j_gene: TRBJ1-2
len: 15

CDR3aa: CASSSRQGTDTQYF
CDR3nt: TGTGCCAGCAGCTCCCGACAGGGGACAGATACGCAGTATTTT
abundance: few
v_gene: TRBV7-2
d_gene: TRBD1
j_gene: TRBJ2-3
len: 14

CDR3aa: CASSRQYNEQFF
CDR3nt: TGTGCCAGCAGTCGCCAATACAATGAGCAGTTCTTC
abundance: many
v_gene: TRBV12-3/TRBV12-4
d_gene: NA
j_gene: TRBJ2-1
len: 12

CDR3aa: CASKNRGDYGYTF
CDR3nt: TGTGCCAGCAAGAACAGGGGAGACTATGGCTACACCTTC
abundance: few
v_gene: TRBV5-6
d_gene: TRBD1
j_gene: TRBJ1-2
len: 13

CDR3aa: CASSSPVSGSYNEQFF
CDR3nt: TGTGCCAGCAGCTCCCCAGTTAGCGGGTCCTACAATGAGCAGTTCTTC
abundance: NA
v_gene: TRBV7-2
d_gene: TRBD2
j_gene: TRBJ2-1
len: 16

CDR3aa: CASSPLGEKYNEQFF
CDR3nt: TGTGCCAGCAGCCCGTTAGGTGAAAAATACAATGAGCAGTTCTTC
abundance: NA
v_gene: TRBV7-9
d_gene: NA
j_gene: TRBJ2-1
len: 15

CDR3aa: CASSVGRSYGYTF
CDR3nt: TGTGCCAGCAGCGTAGGCAGGTCCTATGGCTACACCTTC
abundance: many
v_gene: TRBV9
d_gene: NA
j_gene: TRBJ1-2
len: 13

CDR3aa: CASSPGRTEQYF
CDR3nt: TGTGCCAGCAGTCCTGGCCGGACAGAGCAGTACTTC
abundance: few
v_gene: TRBV6-1
d_gene: NA
j_gene: TRBJ2-7
len: 12

CDR3aa: CASSSRARSGYTF
CDR3nt: TGTGCCAGCAGTTCCCGGGCCCGCTCTGGCTACACCTTC
abundance: once
v_gene: TRBV6-2/TRBV6-3
d_gene: NA
j_gene: TRBJ1-2
len: 13

CDR3aa: CASSSTGKAFF
CDR3nt: TGCGCCAGCAGCTCCACAGGTAAAGCTTTCTTT
abundance: few
v_gene: TRBV5-1
d_gene: NA
j_gene: TRBJ1-1
len: 11

CDR3aa: CASRGQGLNYGYTF
CDR3nt: TGTGCCAGCAGGGGACAGGGGTTGAACTATGGCTACACCTTC
abundance: few
v_gene: TRBV12-3/TRBV12-4
d_gene: TRBD1
j_gene: TRBJ1-2
len: 14

CDR3aa: CSAGRRGDEQFF
CDR3nt: TGCAGTGCTGGTAGAAGAGGCGATGAGCAGTTCTTC
abundance: NA
v_gene: TRBV20-1
d_gene: NA
j_gene: TRBJ2-1
len: 12

CDR3aa: CASSETGQGFDEQYF
CDR3nt: TGTGCCAGCAGCGAGACGGGACAAGGATTTGACGAGCAGTACTTC
abundance: NA
v_gene: TRBV6-2/TRBV6-3
d_gene: NA
j_gene: TRBJ2-7
len: 15

CDR3aa: CASSVVSSGVGGYTF
CDR3nt: TGTGCCAGCAGCGTAGTCTCGTCAGGGGTAGGAGGCTACACCTTC
abundance: NA
v_gene: TRBV9
d_gene: NA
j_gene: TRBJ1-2
len: 15

CDR3aa: CASSLWAGGAYEQYF
CDR3nt: TGTGCCAGCAGCTTATGGGCCGGTGGAGCCTACGAGCAGTACTTC
abundance: NA
v_gene: TRBV11-3
d_gene: NA
j_gene: TRBJ2-7
len: 15

CDR3aa: CASSSGQGHQPQHF
CDR3nt: TGTGCCAGCAGCTCGGGGCAGGGTCATCAGCCCCAGCATTTT
abundance: NA
v_gene: TRBV5-5
d_gene: NA
j_gene: TRBJ1-5
len: 14

CDR3aa: CASRELAGENEQYF
CDR3nt: TGTGCCAGCAGGGAACTAGCGGGTGAAAACGAGCAGTACTTC
abundance: NA
v_gene: TRBV6-1
d_gene: TRBD2
j_gene: TRBJ2-7
len: 14

CDR3aa: CAISEGSGSYEQYF
CDR3nt: TGTGCCATCAGTGAAGGCAGCGGGAGCTACGAGCAGTACTTC
abundance: NA
v_gene: TRBV10-3
d_gene: TRBD2
j_gene: TRBJ2-7
len: 14

CDR3aa: CSASLQPGTASYTF
CDR3nt: TGCAGTGCTAGTCTACAACCCGGGACAGCCTCATACACCTTC
abundance: few
v_gene: TRBV20-1
d_gene: TRBD1
j_gene: TRBJ1-2
len: 14

CDR3aa: CSASPGGKPYEQYF
CDR3nt: TGCAGTGCTAGCCCGGGGGGTAAGCCCTACGAGCAGTACTTC
abundance: few
v_gene: TRBV20-1
d_gene: TRBD2
j_gene: TRBJ2-7
len: 14

CDR3aa: CASSLFRSNTEAFF
CDR3nt: TGTGCCAGCAGTTTGTTCAGATCGAACACTGAAGCTTTCTTT
abundance: NA
v_gene: TRBV12-3/TRBV12-4
d_gene: NA
j_gene: TRBJ1-1
len: 14